The 31 T cell receptor beta chains in this list originate from one sample, sequenced in a study of regulatory T cells in long-lasting Graves disease. As for time point: newly diagnosed GD, antithyroid drugs for less than 3 months. Making the TCR library involved RNA that had been extracted from PBMCs. Researchers made TCR beta libraries by using iRepertoire HTBI primers and running Arm-PCR on CDR3 regions. TCRdb used MiXCR to reprocess the multiplex PCR reads, holding one entry per CDR3 protein. The top ten clones hold 15% to 20% of a sample with 620,000 or so distinct CDR3 sequences, about 16% of them seen once. This sample also belongs to another study, concerning T cells in Graves' hyperthyroidism and ophthalmopathy.

The sequencing here drew on peripheral blood mononuclear cells (PBMCs), taken at new diagnosis, from a patient treated with antithyroid drugs. The receptors shown here come from a woman aged 30 to 39 with Graves disease.

This clonotype was recorded many times. The V and J genes are TRBV29-1 and TRBJ1-1; TRBD1 might be the D (6 bases). Per the germline V gene, CDR1 is SQVTM and CDR2 is ANQGSEA. The germline V and J ends were trimmed by 8 bases and 4 bases, with 20 bases remaining between them. This CDR3 spans 14 amino acids. DNA for the CDR3: TGCAGCACGAAGGGGGGGATTGTTAGCACTGAAGCTTTCTTT. It is translated as CSTKGGIVSTEAFF.

This clonotype has a count of ten or more. The chain couples TRBV28 to TRBJ2-5; 7 bases are a match to TRBD1. The CDR3 loop spans 14 amino acids. V shed 4 bases and J 3 bases; nucleotides not matched to a gene: 5. Per the germline V gene, CDR1 is MDHEN and CDR2 is SYDVKM. As DNA, the CDR3 is TGTGCCAGCAGTTCTCAGGGACAGAAAGAGACCCAGTACTTC. It specifies CASSSQGQKETQYF.

Regarding this clonotype: A much larger clone differs from this one at a single base, so this may be a read error. V and J are TRBV6-9 and TRBJ1-5; TRBD1 agrees at 10 bases. Germline CDR1 is MNHGY and CDR2 is SVAAGI. V shed 8 bases and J 5 bases; nucleotides not matched to a gene: 15. CDR3 length: 17 amino acids. The CDR3 DNA reads as TGTGCCAGCGGTTCCTATTCCGGGACAGGGGCGTATCAGCCCCAGCATTTT. It yields the protein CASGSYSGTGAYQPQHF.

This clonotype was recorded at least ten times. The V and J genes are TRBV2 and TRBJ2-5; 13 bases match TRBD2. The CDR3 runs to 16 residues. From germline, CDR1 is SNHLY and CDR2 FYNNEI. The junction had 11 bases not matched to a gene; V was cut back by 6 bases and J by 7 bases. The CDR3 is CASRGTSGNEFVTQYF. The CDR3 bases are TGTGCCAGCAGAGGGACTAGCGGGAATGAATTTGTGACCCAGTACTTC. Combining the CDR3 with reference TRBV2 and TRBJ2-5 gives the whole variable domain EPEVTQTPSHQVTQMGQEVILRCVPISNHLYFYWYRQILGQKVEFLVSFYNNEISEKSEIFDDQFSVERPDGSNFTLKIRSTKLEDSAMYFCASRGTSGNEFVTQYFGPGTRLLVL.

The chain joins TRBV7-3 to TRBJ2-1, with TRBD1 matching 7 bases. Germline values: CDR1 SGHTA, CDR2 FQGTGA. The V gene end was trimmed by 4 bases and the J gene end by 4 bases; junction bases not matched to a gene: 7. The CDR3 loop spans 15 amino acids. Here the CDR3 DNA reads TGTGCCAGCAGCTCGCCGGACAGGCCTTACAATGAGCAGTTCTTC. Encoded protein: CASSSPDRPYNEQFF.

The table lists this clonotype with a few counts. This rearrangement joins TRBV18 to TRBJ1-1, with D tentatively TRBD1 (5 bases). Germline lookup yields CDR1 KGHSH and CDR2 LQKENI. Trimming cost V 10 bases and J 1 base, with 16 bases left between them. The length of the CDR3 is 14 residues. CDR3 region: CATLGDVGNTEAFF. CDR3 sequence (DNA): TGTGCCACCCTGGGGGACGTAGGGAACACTGAAGCTTTCTTT.

This clonotype was counted a few times. This rearrangement joins TRBV27 to TRBJ2-1, with D perhaps TRBD2 (6 bases). The CDR3 is made up of 13 amino acids. CDR1 and CDR2 (germline): MNHEY, SMNVEV (reference sequence). Trimming removed 8 bases at V and 9 bases at J, with 17 bases between. CDR3 coding DNA: TGTGCCAGCGGCTACCCTGGGGGGACTGAGCAGTTCTTC. Its protein product is CASGYPGGTEQFF.

The sample holds one count of this clonotype. The genes are TRBV4-1 and TRBJ2-4; D not certain. The last part of the DNA fits TRBJ1-2 better; the J call may be wrong. CDR3 length: 15 residues. Germline lookup yields CDR1 MGHRA and CDR2 YSYEKL. CDR3: CASSQRAGHLYGYTF. CDR3 nucleotide sequence: TGCGCCAGCAGCCAAAGGGCTGGGCACCTCTATGGCTACACCTTC.

V is TRBV20-1 and J is TRBJ2-7; TRBD1 matches 9 bases. Germline V gene data show CDR1 as DFQATT and CDR2 as SNEGSKA (reference sequence). Trimming removed 5 bases from V and 7 bases from J; junction bases left unmatched: 9. This CDR3 has 13 amino acids. The CDR3: CSARGQGVGEQYF. DNA for the CDR3: TGCAGTGCTCGGGGACAGGGAGTAGGGGAGCAGTACTTC.

This sequence joins TRBV11-2 and TRBJ2-2, with a tentative D call TRBD2 (6 bases). The CDR3 has 17 residues. The V gene lost 6 bases and the J gene lost 1 base, with 18 bases spanning the gap. Germline CDR1 reads SGHAT; CDR2 reads FQNNGV. The CDR3 bases are TGTGCCAGCAGTTCCGACGCATGGCGGGAGAACACCGGGGAGCTGTTTTTT. The encoded protein is CASSSDAWRENTGELFF. The full variable domain, its missing parts supplied by reference TRBV11-2 and TRBJ2-2, is EAGVAQSPRYKIIEKRQSVAFWCNPISGHATLYWYQQILGQGPKLLIQFQNNGVVDDSQLPKDRFSAERLKGVDSTLKIQPAKLEDSAVYLCASSSDAWRENTGELFFGEGSRLTVL.

CDR3 amino acids: CASREGANTEAFF. In DNA, the CDR3 is TGTGCCAGTAGGGAGGGCGCGAACACTGAAGCTTTCTTT. V and J are TRBV19 and TRBJ1-1; D is undetermined. This CDR3 has 13 amino acids. The germline CDR1 and CDR2 sequences are LNHDA and SQIVND (reference sequence). With 6 bases removed from V and 1 base from J, the gap between germline ends came to 9 bases.

This clonotype was seen many times. V usage is TRBV2 and J usage is TRBJ2-1; 11 nucleotides align to TRBD2. CDR1 and CDR2 from the germline V gene are SNHLY and FYNNEI. This CDR3 has 15 amino acids. With V trimmed by 5 bases and J by 4 bases, 4 bases remained unmatched. CDR3 residues: CASSPTSGAYNEQFF. As DNA, the CDR3 is TGTGCCAGCAGTCCGACTAGCGGGGCTTACAATGAGCAGTTCTTC.

As regards this clonotype: A single base is all that separates this from a far larger clone, so a read error is likely. Here the CDR3 reads CASSEGTHNERFF. Here the CDR3 DNA reads TGTGCCAGCAGTGAGGGTACACACAATGAGCGGTTCTTC. This chain joins TRBV6-2 or TRBV6-3 and TRBJ2-5, with D possibly being TRBD2 (5 bases). The CDR3 runs to 13 residues. Looked up from germline, CDR1 is MNHEY and CDR2 is SVGEGT.

The rearrangement links TRBV20-1 to TRBJ1-2, with a weak D call TRBD1 (5 bases). Germline CDR1 DFQATT, CDR2 SNEGSKA (reference sequence). The CDR3 loop spans 10 amino acids. Deletions cut 6 bases from V and 13 bases from J, with 15 bases between. CDR3 amino acids: CSAHRDLGTF. The CDR3 DNA reads as TGCAGTGCCCACCGGGACTTGGGCACCTTC.

This clonotype came up many times. The CDR3 loop is CASSPDRGRNQPQHF. Written as DNA, the CDR3 is TGTGCCAGCAGCCCGGACAGGGGGAGGAATCAGCCCCAGCATTTT. V usage is TRBV6-1 and J usage is TRBJ1-5; 10 bases agree with TRBD1. The length of the CDR3 is 15 residues. Unmatched junction bases numbered 6, after V lost 6 bases and J lost 4 bases. Looked up from germline, CDR1 is MNHNS and CDR2 is SASEGT.

The sample holds a few counts of this clonotype. The genes are TRBV27 and TRBJ1-4; the D gene is possibly TRBD1 (6 bases). Trimming took 8 bases from V and 13 from J, leaving 8 bases between them. The germline gives CDR1 MNHEY, CDR2 SMNVEV (reference sequence). CDR3 length: 9 amino acids. The CDR3 region is CASGGPLFF. In nucleotides, the CDR3 is TGTGCCAGCGGGGGGCCACTGTTTTTT. Complete variable domain (other parts from reference TRBV27 and TRBJ1-4): EAQVTQNPRYLITVTGKKLTVTCSQNMNHEYMSWYRQDPGLGLRQIYYSMNVEVTDKGDVPEGYKVSRKEKRNFPLILESPSPNQTSLYFCASGGPLFFGSGTQLSVL.

The chain recombines TRBV6-1 with TRBJ1-3; D remains unclear. Germline V lookup: CDR1 MNHNS, CDR2 SASEGT. The V gene lost 6 bases and the J gene lost 7 bases, with 10 bases spanning the gap. This CDR3 has 12 residues. The CDR3 DNA follows: TGTGCCAGCAGCTCACAAGGGAACACCATATATTTT. As protein: CASSSQGNTIYF.

This chain links TRBV20-1 with TRBJ2-3; D is possibly TRBD2 (6 bases). Germline-derived CDR1 and CDR2 are DFQATT and SNEGSKA (reference sequence). V was pared by 2 bases and J by 1 base, with 13 bases between. This CDR3 comprises 15 residues. The CDR3 loop reads CSARSGWYGTDTQYF. For the CDR3, the DNA is TGCAGTGCTAGAAGCGGGTGGTACGGCACAGATACGCAGTATTTT.

CDR3 amino acids: CASSPILRDTFRETQYF. DNA of the CDR3: TGTGCCAGCAGCCCAATACTCCGGGACACCTTTCGGGAGACCCAGTACTTC. The chain joins TRBV5-5 to TRBJ2-5, with D possibly matching TRBD1 (6 bases). CDR1 is SGHKS and CDR2 is YYEKEE in the germline V gene (reference sequence). Between the trimmed V and J ends, which lost 4 bases and 5 bases, there was a span of 24 bases. The CDR3 contains 17 residues. Full variable domain (outside the CDR3, taken from reference TRBV5-5 and TRBJ2-5): DAGVTQSPTHLIKTRGQQVTLRCSPISGHKSVSWYQQVLGQGPQFIFQYYEKEERGRGNFPDRFSARQFPNYSSELNVNALLLGDSALYLCASSPILRDTFRETQYFGPGTRLLVL.

This clonotype was found many times. The rearrangement joins TRBV5-1 to TRBJ1-1; no clear D. Trimming stripped 3 bases from V and 1 base from J, with 13 bases between. The CDR3 covers 15 residues. Germline CDR1 is SGHRS and CDR2 is YFSETQ. CDR3 DNA sequence: TGCGCCAGCAGCTCTCTAACGGGGAGGAACACTGAAGCTTTCTTT. It is translated as CASSSLTGRNTEAFF. Using reference TRBV5-1 and TRBJ1-1 for the parts outside the CDR3, the full variable domain is KAGVTQTPRYLIKTRGQQVTLSCSPISGHRSVSWYQQTPGQGLQFLFEYFSETQRNKGNFPGRFSGRQFSNSRSEMNVSTLELGDSALYLCASSSLTGRNTEAFFGQGTRLTVV.

J is TRBJ1-3 and V is TRBV19; D uncertain. The CDR3 extends over 15 amino acids. Germline CDR1 is LNHDA and CDR2 is SQIVND (reference sequence). Trimming removed 3 bases from V and 0 bases from J, with 9 bases in between. The CDR3 sequence: CASSMKRISGNTIYF. Written as DNA, the CDR3 is TGTGCCAGTAGTATGAAGAGGATCTCTGGAAACACCATATATTTT.

The CDR3 nucleotides are TGTGCCAGCAGCGGACTAGCGGGAGGCGGTATCGGGGAGCTGTTTTTT. Translated: CASSGLAGGGIGELFF. The J gene is TRBJ2-2, the V gene TRBV6-1, with 14 nucleotides matching TRBD2. CDR3 length: 16 amino acids. Trimming at V came to 6 bases and at J to 7 bases, leaving 7 bases not matched to a gene. Germline values: CDR1 MNHNS, CDR2 SASEGT.

This clonotype was found many times. The DNA of the CDR3 is TGTGCCAGCAGCCAGGGACCCAGAGGCAATCAGCCCCAGCATTTT. Its translation is CASSQGPRGNQPQHF. V usage is TRBV3-1 and J usage is TRBJ1-5; possible D gene TRBD1, 5 bases. Trimming took off 3 bases at V and 2 bases at J, with 11 bases between the two ends. Germline CDR1 reads LGHDT; CDR2 reads YNNKEL (reference sequence). The CDR3 loop spans 15 amino acids.

This clonotype turned up a few times. The chain carries TRBV30 and TRBJ2-7; 8 nucleotides agree with TRBD1. From germline, CDR1 is GTSNPN and CDR2 SVGIG (reference sequence). The junction had 11 bases not matched to a gene; V was cut back by 5 bases and J by 5 bases. The CDR3 sequence is 14 residues long. The CDR3 spells CAWAPGTGPHEQYF. The DNA of the CDR3 is TGTGCCTGGGCACCCGGGACAGGCCCCCACGAGCAGTACTTC.

This clonotype has more than one count but fewer than ten. The V gene is TRBV5-1, the J gene TRBJ1-3; perhaps TRBD1 as D (5 bases). Germline CDR1 is SGHRS and CDR2 is YFSETQ. The CDR3 totals 15 residues. V was shortened by 0 bases and J by 1 base, with 8 bases between the two germline ends. The CDR3 bases are TGCGCCAGCAGCTTGGACCCAGGGTCTGGAAACACCATATATTTT. Translation: CASSLDPGSGNTIYF.

The rearrangement joins TRBV7-2 to TRBJ2-2; the D is unclear. The ends were cut back, 7 bases at V and 6 bases at J, with 24 bases in the middle. CDR3 length: 17 amino acids. Per the germline V gene, CDR1 is SGHTA and CDR2 is FQGNSA. The CDR3 sequence is CASTQLILSRAAGELFF. CDR3 in DNA: TGTGCCAGCACCCAACTTATCCTCTCAAGGGCAGCCGGGGAGCTGTTTTTT.

This clonotype was seen repeatedly, ten times or more. The chain is built from TRBV27 and TRBJ2-7; D may match TRBD1 or TRBD2 (7 bases each). Germline CDR1 reads MNHEY; CDR2 reads SMNVEV (reference sequence). Trimming stripped 6 bases from V and 6 bases from J, with 30 bases between. The CDR3 spans 18 residues. The CDR3: CASRAGGRFAGAYVEQYF. The CDR3 DNA follows: TGTGCCAGCAGAGCAGGGGGAAGGTTTGCGGGAGCCTATGTCGAGCAGTACTTC.

This clonotype was seen at least ten times. The genes are TRBV7-2 and TRBJ2-3, with 9 bases aligning to TRBD1. CDR3 length: 17 residues. Germline lookup yields CDR1 SGHTA and CDR2 FQGNSA. J lost 3 bases, V lost 1 base, and 8 bases had no gene match. CDR3 in DNA: TGTGCCAGCAGCTTAGGGGGGGGGACAGGGCTGACAGATACGCAGTATTTT. Protein: CASSLGGGTGLTDTQYF.

The genes are TRBV5-1 and TRBJ2-4; 8 bases line up with TRBD1. V shed 5 bases, J shed 3 bases, and the junction held 10 bases outside the gene matches. Germline loops: CDR1 SGHRS, CDR2 YFSETQ. The CDR3 sequence is 16 residues long. The CDR3 region is CASSYGTGGYKNIQYF. The DNA of the CDR3 is TGCGCCAGCAGTTACGGGACAGGCGGTTACAAAAACATTCAGTACTTC.

This clonotype showed up just a few times. This chain uses TRBV15 with TRBJ1-5; D is unclear. Looked up from germline, CDR1 is LNHNV and CDR2 is YYDKDF (reference sequence). This CDR3 spans 14 amino acids. V lost 1 base and J lost 8, with 12 bases in between. This CDR3 is CATSRVGVSKPQHF. In nucleotides, the CDR3 is TGTGCCACCAGCAGAGTTGGCGTATCAAAGCCCCAGCATTTT.

The chain uses TRBV28 and TRBJ1-1; perhaps TRBD1 as D (6 bases). The CDR3 runs to 14 residues. CDR1 is MDHEN, CDR2 SYDVKM, per germline. Trimming took off 3 bases at V and 5 bases at J, with 13 bases between the two ends. CDR3 coding DNA: TGTGCCAGCAGTTTCGAGGGGGGCAGGACTGAAGCTTTCTTT. Protein sequence: CASSFEGGRTEAFF.